This T cell receptor (beta chain) was profiled in a study of blood T cell repertoires in COVID-19. As for the study in general: The samples span acute and convalescent COVID-19 from the United States, Italy and Spain.

In the original workflow: Cell counts per sample came from amplifying reference gene primers. The method was immunoSEQ multiplex PCR; TCRdb's version includes in-frame clones alone and lacks a portion of them. V and J calls and clone size are as listed in that table; D and trimming were resolved from the DNA. The sample has roughly 300,000 clones; around 85% are singletons. CDR1 and CDR2 from the germline V gene are MRHNA and SNTAGT. The CDR3 has 13 residues. Trimming left V 0 bases short and J 2 bases short, with 5 bases between. The clonotype originates from a human donor in a cohort sampled during active COVID-19. Sequencing input: peripheral blood. This sequence joins TRBV6-4 and TRBJ2-7; no reliable D call. The CDR3 spells CASSDSRAYEQYF. The CDR3 bases are TGTGCCAGCAGTGACTCGAGAGCCTACGAGCAGTACTTC.